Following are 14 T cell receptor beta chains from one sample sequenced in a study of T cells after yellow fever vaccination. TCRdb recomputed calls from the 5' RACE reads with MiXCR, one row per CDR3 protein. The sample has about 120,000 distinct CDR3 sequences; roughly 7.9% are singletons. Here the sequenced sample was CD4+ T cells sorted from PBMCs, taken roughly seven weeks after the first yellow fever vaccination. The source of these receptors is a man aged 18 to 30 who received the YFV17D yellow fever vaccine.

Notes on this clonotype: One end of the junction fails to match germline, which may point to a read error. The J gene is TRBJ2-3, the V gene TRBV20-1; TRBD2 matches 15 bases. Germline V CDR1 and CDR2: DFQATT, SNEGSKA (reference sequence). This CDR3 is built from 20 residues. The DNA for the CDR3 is TGCTGTGCTAGAGATCCGGGACTAGCGGGGGGCCGGGGCCCCACAGATACGCAGTATTTT. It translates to CCARDPGLAGGRGPTDTQYF.

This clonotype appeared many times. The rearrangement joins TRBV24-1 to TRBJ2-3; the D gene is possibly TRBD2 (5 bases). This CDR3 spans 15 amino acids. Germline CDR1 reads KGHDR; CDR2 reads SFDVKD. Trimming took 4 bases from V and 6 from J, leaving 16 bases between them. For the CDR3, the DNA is TGTGCCACCAGTGACCCTCGGGGAGTGCCCGATACGCAGTATTTT. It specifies CATSDPRGVPDTQYF.

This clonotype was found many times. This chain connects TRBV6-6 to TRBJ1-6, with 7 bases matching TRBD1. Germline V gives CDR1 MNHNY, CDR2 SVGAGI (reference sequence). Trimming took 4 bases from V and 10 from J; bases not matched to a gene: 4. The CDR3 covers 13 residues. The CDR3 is CASSLQGRSPLHF. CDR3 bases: TGTGCCAGCAGTTTACAGGGGCGGTCACCCCTCCACTTT.

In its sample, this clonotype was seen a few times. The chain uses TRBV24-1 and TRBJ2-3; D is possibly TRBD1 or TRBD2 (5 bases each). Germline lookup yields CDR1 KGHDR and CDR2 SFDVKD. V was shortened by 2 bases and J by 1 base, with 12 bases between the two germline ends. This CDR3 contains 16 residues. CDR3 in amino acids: CATSDSGRGGTDTQYF. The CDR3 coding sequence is TGTGCCACCAGTGATTCAGGACGGGGCGGCACAGATACGCAGTATTTT.

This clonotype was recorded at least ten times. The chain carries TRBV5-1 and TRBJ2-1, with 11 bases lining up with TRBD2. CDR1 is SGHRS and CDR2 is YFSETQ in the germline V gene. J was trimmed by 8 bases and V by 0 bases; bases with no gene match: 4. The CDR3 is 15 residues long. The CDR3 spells CASSLGSGGAYEQFF. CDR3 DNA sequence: TGCGCCAGCAGCTTGGGTAGCGGGGGGGCCTATGAGCAGTTCTTC.

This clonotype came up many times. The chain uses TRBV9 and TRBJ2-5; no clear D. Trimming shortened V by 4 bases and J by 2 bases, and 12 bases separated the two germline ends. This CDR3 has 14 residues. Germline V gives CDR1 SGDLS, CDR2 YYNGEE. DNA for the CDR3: TGTGCCAGCAGCCCCCCCTGGGCACAAGAGACCCAGTACTTC. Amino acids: CASSPPWAQETQYF.

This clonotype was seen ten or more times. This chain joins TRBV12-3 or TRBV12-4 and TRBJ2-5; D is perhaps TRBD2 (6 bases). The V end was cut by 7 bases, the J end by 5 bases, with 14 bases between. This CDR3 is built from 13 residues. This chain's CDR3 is CASTLEGIETQYF. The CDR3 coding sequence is TGTGCCAGCACCTTGGAGGGGATCGAGACCCAGTACTTC.

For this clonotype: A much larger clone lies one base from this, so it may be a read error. The CDR3 DNA is TGCAGCGTTGACGGGGTACCTCTGGACACTGAAGCTTTCTTT. Translated, it gives CSVDGVPLDTEAFF. The chain employs TRBV29-1 and TRBJ1-1; D remains ambiguous. The germline V gene has CDR1 SQVTM and CDR2 ANQGSEA. V was clipped by 3 bases and J by 3 bases, with 14 bases between them. This CDR3 contains 14 residues.

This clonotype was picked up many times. The DNA for the CDR3 is TGCAGTGGGGGGAACTATGGCTACACCTTC. As protein: CSGGNYGYTF. This chain connects TRBV20-1 to TRBJ1-2, with D perhaps TRBD1 (5 bases). The germline V and J ends were trimmed by 7 bases and 2 bases, with 5 bases remaining between them. Looked up from germline, CDR1 is DFQATT and CDR2 is SNEGSKA (reference sequence). This CDR3 is 10 amino acids long.

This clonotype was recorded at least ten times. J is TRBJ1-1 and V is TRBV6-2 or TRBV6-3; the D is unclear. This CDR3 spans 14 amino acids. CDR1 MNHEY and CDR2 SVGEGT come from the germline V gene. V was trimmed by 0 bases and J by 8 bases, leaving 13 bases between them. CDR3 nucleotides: TGTGCCAGCAGTTACTCGATAGTTCGGAGGGAAGCTTTCTTT. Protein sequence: CASSYSIVRREAFF.

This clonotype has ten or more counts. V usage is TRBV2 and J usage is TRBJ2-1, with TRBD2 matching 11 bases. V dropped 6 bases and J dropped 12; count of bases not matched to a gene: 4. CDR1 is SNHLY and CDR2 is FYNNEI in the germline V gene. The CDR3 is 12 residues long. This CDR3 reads CASRASGGSQFF. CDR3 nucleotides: TGTGCCAGCAGGGCTAGCGGGGGGTCGCAGTTCTTC.

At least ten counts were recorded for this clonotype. CDR3 residues: CASSEGTMYEQYF. CDR3 coding DNA: TGTGCCAGCAGCGAGGGGACAATGTACGAGCAGTACTTC. J is TRBJ2-7 and V is TRBV7-2, with a tentative D call TRBD1 (6 bases). The CDR3 length is 13 residues. Trimming took 5 bases from V and 4 from J, leaving 12 bases between them. Germline CDR1 reads SGHTA; CDR2 reads FQGNSA.

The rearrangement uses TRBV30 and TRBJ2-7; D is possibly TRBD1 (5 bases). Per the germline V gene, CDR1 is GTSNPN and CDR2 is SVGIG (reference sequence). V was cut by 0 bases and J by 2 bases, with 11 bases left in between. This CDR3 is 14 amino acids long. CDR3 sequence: CAWSVPRQPYEQYF. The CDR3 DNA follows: TGTGCCTGGAGTGTACCCCGACAGCCCTACGAGCAGTACTTC.

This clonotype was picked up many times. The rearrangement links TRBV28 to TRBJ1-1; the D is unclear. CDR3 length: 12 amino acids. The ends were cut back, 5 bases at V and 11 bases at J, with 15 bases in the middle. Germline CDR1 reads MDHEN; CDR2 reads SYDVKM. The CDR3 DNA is TGTGCCAGCAGTGACCGGCCCCCCATGGCTTTCTTT. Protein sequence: CASSDRPPMAFF.